Presented here are 6 T cell receptor beta chains from one specimen sequenced in a study of shared clonotypes between healthy human individuals. Clones were sequenced by immunoSEQ multiplex PCR, and TCRdb holds only the in-frame ones, with some missing. The sample lists some 1 million clones, around 76% seen once, with around 1.5% in the top ten. Input material: memory CD4+ T cells sorted from blood. As to subset: CD45RA-negative fraction. Receptors originate from a man aged 18 to 29 in good health.

This chain links TRBV25-1 with TRBJ2-7; 9 bases match TRBD2. The germline V gene has CDR1 MGHDK and CDR2 SYGVNS. V shed 7 bases, J shed 2 bases, and the junction held 9 bases outside the gene matches. This CDR3 has 15 amino acids. The CDR3 region has the DNA TGTGCCAGCACCGAAGGGTTAGCGGGAGCCTACGAGCAGTACTTC. It codes for CASTEGLAGAYEQYF.

The rearrangement uses TRBV9 and TRBJ2-5, with 7 bases identical to TRBD1. CDR1 is SGDLS, CDR2 YYNGEE, per germline. The CDR3 has 15 amino acids. V dropped 3 bases and J dropped 5; count of bases not matched to a gene: 10. The CDR3 sequence is CASSEKDRVWETQYF. As DNA, the CDR3 is TGTGCCAGCAGCGAAAAAGACAGGGTGTGGGAGACCCAGTACTTC.

The chain uses TRBV12-1 and TRBJ1-6. TRBV12-1 is termed a pseudogene. This CDR3 spans 16 amino acids. For the CDR3, the DNA is TGTGCCAGCAGCCCTGGGGGAACTTTCTATAATTCACCCCTCCACTTT. Its protein product is CASSPGGTFYNSPLHF.

This rearrangement joins TRBV10-2 to TRBJ1-2; D perhaps matches TRBD1 (6 bases). Per germline, CDR1 WSHSY and CDR2 SAAADI. Trimming shortened V by 4 bases and J by 4 bases, and 10 bases separated the two germline ends. This CDR3 region has 13 residues. The CDR3 sequence: CASSAQGTYGYTF. CDR3 DNA: TGCGCCAGCAGTGCCCAGGGGACCTATGGCTACACCTTC.

The genes are TRBV7-8 and TRBJ2-7; 7 bases align to TRBD1. The CDR3 consists of 13 residues. The ends lost 3 bases at V and 4 bases at J; junction bases unmatched: 3. Looked up from germline, CDR1 is SGHVS and CDR2 is FQNEAQ. The DNA for the CDR3 is TGTGCCAGCAGCTTGGGACAGCCATACGAGCAGTACTTC. This sequence encodes CASSLGQPYEQYF.

Notes on this clone: In the same sample, other DNA sequences code for this CDR3. The rearrangement uses TRBV7-9 and TRBJ2-1; a weak D match, TRBD2 (6 bases). V shed 1 base and J shed 3 bases, with 7 bases lying between them. CDR3 length equals 14 residues. Germline-derived CDR1 and CDR2 are SEHNR and FQNEAQ (reference sequence). CDR3 amino acids: CASSLVGGYNEQFF. Written as DNA, the CDR3 is TGTGCCAGCAGCTTAGTGGGGGGCTACAATGAGCAGTTCTTC.